This T cell receptor (beta chain) is from a study of blood T cell repertoires in COVID-19. The V gene lost 5 bases and the J gene lost 1 base, with 16 bases spanning the gap. Germline CDR1 MNHEY, CDR2 SVGEGT. The length of the CDR3 is 16 residues. The repertoire was sequenced with immunoSEQ multiplex PCR; TCRdb's copy has only in-frame clones and lacks some. The table records more than 200,000 clones, 88% of them present only once. The chain links TRBV6-2 or TRBV6-3 to TRBJ2-3; the D gene is possibly TRBD2 (6 bases). The sequenced material came from peripheral blood. The sequence came from a woman in her thirties with COVID-19, enrolled during active disease. Here the CDR3 DNA reads TGTGCCAGCAGTGGGACTCGGACGGCGGGCACAGATACGCAGTATTTT. Protein: CASSGTRTAGTDTQYF.